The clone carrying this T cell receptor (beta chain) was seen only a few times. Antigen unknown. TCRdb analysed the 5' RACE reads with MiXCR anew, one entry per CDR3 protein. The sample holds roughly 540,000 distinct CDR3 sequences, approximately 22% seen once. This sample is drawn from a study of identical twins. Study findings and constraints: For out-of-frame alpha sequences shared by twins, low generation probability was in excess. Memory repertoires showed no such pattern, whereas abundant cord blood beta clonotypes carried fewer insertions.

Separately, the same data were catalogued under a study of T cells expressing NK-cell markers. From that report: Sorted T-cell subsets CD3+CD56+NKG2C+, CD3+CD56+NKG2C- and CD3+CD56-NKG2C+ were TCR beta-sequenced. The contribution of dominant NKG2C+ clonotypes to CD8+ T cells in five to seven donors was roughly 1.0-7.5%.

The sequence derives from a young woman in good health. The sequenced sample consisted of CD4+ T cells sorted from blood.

This chain's CDR3 is CASSQQNEQFF. The CDR3 bases are TGTGCCAGCAGCCAGCAAAATGAGCAGTTCTTC. The rearrangement links TRBV7-9 to TRBJ2-1; no definite D call. The germline V gene encodes CDR1 SEHNR and CDR2 FQNEAQ (reference sequence). The CDR3 loop spans 11 amino acids. Trimming removed 5 bases from V and 7 bases from J, with 6 bases in between.